This entry is about one T cell receptor (beta chain). Its matching antigen is unknown. The data stem from a study of shared clonotypes between healthy human individuals. Findings of the study overall: All-four-donor shared clonotypes had higher generation probabilities than non-shared clonotypes did.

Germline CDR1 and CDR2: MDHEN and SYDVKM. V lost 7 bases, J lost 1 base, and 11 bases lay in between. This CDR3 comprises 13 residues. Profiling relied on immunoSEQ multiplex PCR, and the TCRdb table lists in-frame clones only, not all of them. This table has around 990,000 clones, around 77% appearing once. The TCR sequence derives from a man younger than 35 in good health. Some clones in this sample may be carry-over from other donors' samples. The sample comprised memory CD4+ T cells from PBMCs. Subset defined: CD45RA-negative fraction. The rearrangement joins TRBV28 to TRBJ2-7, with D unresolved. DNA of the CDR3: TGTGCCAGCACTACAGATGATTCCTACGAGCAGTACTTC. This encodes CASTTDDSYEQYF.